This paragraph covers one T cell receptor beta chain sequence. These data belong to a study of blood T cell repertoires in COVID-19. As for the study in general: COVID-19 samples, acute and convalescent, were from the United States, Italy and Spain. Sample material is recorded as cDNA or gDNA derived from T cells, B-cell-depleted T cells, or PBMCs.

As originally analysed: Amplifying reference gene primers gave estimates of nucleated cell counts. The table came from immunoSEQ multiplex PCR; TCRdb's copy has only in-frame clones and leaves some out. Clone size and the V and J calls come from that table; the DNA yielded D and trimming. Here the sample spans 200,000 to 250,000 clones, roughly nine tenths being singletons. The CDR3 has 17 residues. The germline V gene encodes CDR1 SGHNT and CDR2 YENEEA. V lost 0 bases and J lost 2, with 15 bases in between. The receptor was derived from a man aged 25-45 years with acute or convalescent COVID-19. The genes are TRBV11-3 and TRBJ2-3, with a weak D call TRBD2 (5 bases). The source material was peripheral blood. The CDR3 loop reads CASSLDPGSFPTDTQYF. CDR3 in DNA: TGTGCCAGCAGCTTAGATCCGGGGAGCTTCCCCACAGATACGCAGTATTTT.